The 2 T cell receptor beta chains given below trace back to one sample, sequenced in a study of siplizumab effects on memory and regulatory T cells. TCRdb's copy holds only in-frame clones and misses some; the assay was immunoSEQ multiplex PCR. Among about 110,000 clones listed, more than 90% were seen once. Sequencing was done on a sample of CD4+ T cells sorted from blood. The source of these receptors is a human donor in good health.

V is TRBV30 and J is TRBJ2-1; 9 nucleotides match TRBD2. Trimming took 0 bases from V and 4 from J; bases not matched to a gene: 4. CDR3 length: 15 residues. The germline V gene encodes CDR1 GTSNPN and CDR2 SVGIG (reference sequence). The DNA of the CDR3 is TGTGCCTGGAGTGTGGCTAGCGGGAATTACAATGAGCAGTTCTTC. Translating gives CAWSVASGNYNEQFF.

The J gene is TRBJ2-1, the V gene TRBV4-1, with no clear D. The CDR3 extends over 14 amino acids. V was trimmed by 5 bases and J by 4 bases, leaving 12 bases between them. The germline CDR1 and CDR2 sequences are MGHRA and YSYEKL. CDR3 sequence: CASSTPPQYNEQFF. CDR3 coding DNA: TGCGCCAGCAGCACCCCCCCGCAGTACAATGAGCAGTTCTTC.